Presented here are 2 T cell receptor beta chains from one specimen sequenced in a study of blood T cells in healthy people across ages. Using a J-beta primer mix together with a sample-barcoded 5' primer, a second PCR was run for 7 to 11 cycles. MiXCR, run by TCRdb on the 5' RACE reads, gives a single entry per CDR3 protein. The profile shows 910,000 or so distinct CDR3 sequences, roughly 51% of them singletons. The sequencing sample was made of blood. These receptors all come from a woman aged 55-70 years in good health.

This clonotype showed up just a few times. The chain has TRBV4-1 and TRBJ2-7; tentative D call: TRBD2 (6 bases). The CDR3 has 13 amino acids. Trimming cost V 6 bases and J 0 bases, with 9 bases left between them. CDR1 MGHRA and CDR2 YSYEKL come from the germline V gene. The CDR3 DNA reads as TGCGCCAGCAGTTGGGACTTCTCCTACGAGCAGTACTTC. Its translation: CASSWDFSYEQYF.

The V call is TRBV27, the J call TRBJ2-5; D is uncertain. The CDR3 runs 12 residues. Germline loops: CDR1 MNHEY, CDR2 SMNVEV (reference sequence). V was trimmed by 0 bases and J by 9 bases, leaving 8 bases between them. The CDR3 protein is CASSLSPPAQYF. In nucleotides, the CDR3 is TGTGCCAGCAGTTTATCTCCGCCCGCCCAGTACTTC.